A selection of T cell receptor beta chains follows, all from one sample in a study of T cell changes during pregnancy in multiple sclerosis. Libraries were prepared by immunoSEQ multiplex PCR; TCRdb keeps only in-frame clonotypes and omits some of them. The data show about 60,000 clones, 90% seen once. Sequences were derived from peripheral blood, sampled in the third trimester of pregnancy. These receptors came from a female donor in good health, enrolled as a control in a pregnancy study. Both conserved end residues are part of each CDR3. The D gene is left open where the match is weak. Clone size is shown for a subset of rows, as once, few, many or a class of expanded clone.

abundance	d_gene	v_gene	j_gene	CDR3nt	CDR3aa
-	TRBD2	TRBV9	TRBJ2-3	TGTGCCAGCAGCGCACAGCCCCTTTCCGGACTTGGCGGGGGTATGGCAGATACGCAGTATTTT	CASSAQPLSGLGGGMADTQYF
-	-	TRBV27	TRBJ1-5	TGTGCCAGCAGTAGTTTGGGCGAGAATCAGCCCCAGCATTTT	CASSSLGENQPQHF
-	-	TRBV6-5	TRBJ1-6	TGTGCCAGCAGCCGCGGACAGCCGAATTCACCCCTCCACTTT	CASSRGQPNSPLHF
once	-	TRBV7-8	TRBJ1-4	TGTGCCAGCAGCCCCGGGACGGGGGACCCGTTTTTT	CASSPGTGDPFF
-	TRBD2	TRBV19	TRBJ2-1	TGTGCCAGTAGTATTACGCGGACTAGCGGGAGGGACGAGCAGTTCTTC	CASSITRTSGRDEQFF
-	-	TRBV19	TRBJ2-6	TGTGCCAGTACGGCAGGGGCTGGGGCCAACGTCCTGACTTTC	CASTAGAGANVLTF
-	-	TRBV7-2	TRBJ2-1	TGTGCCAGCAGCTTATTTCCGGAGACTGAGCAGTTCTTC	CASSLFPETEQFF
-	TRBD1	TRBV2	TRBJ1-5	TGTGCCAGCAGTTTAGGACAGGGCAATCAGCCCCAGCATTTT	CASSLGQGNQPQHF
-	-	TRBV5-6	TRBJ2-1	TGTGCCAGCAGCCTTGACACCGGCAACTCCTACAATGAGCAGTTCTTC	CASSLDTGNSYNEQFF
-	-	TRBV10-3	TRBJ1-1	TGTGCCATCCTCGACAGGAACACTGAAGCTTTCTTT	CAILDRNTEAFF
-	-	TRBV7-9	TRBJ1-4	TGTGCCAGCAGCCGAACAGGGCGGTCTAATGAAAAACTGTTTTTT	CASSRTGRSNEKLFF
-	-	TRBV11-3	TRBJ2-5	TGTGCCAGCAGCTTAGATCGAAAGGGGGACCAAGAGACCCAGTACTTC	CASSLDRKGDQETQYF
-	TRBD2	TRBV5-4	TRBJ2-7	TGTGCCAGCAGCTTGGGAAGCCCACTAGCGGGAGGGTCCTACGAGCAGTACTTC	CASSLGSPLAGGSYEQYF
-	-	TRBV30	TRBJ2-7	TGTGCCTGGAGTAAGGGGTACGAGCAGTACTTC	CAWSKGYEQYF
-	TRBD2	TRBV7-6	TRBJ2-5	TGTGCCAGCAGCCCGAGTCCGGTCGGTGGCGGGAGTCGAGAGACCCAGTACTTC	CASSPSPVGGGSRETQYF
few	-	TRBV19	TRBJ2-7	TGTGCCAGTAGTAATATTCGGGACACCCCCTACGAGCAGTACTTC	CASSNIRDTPYEQYF
-	-	TRBV5-5	TRBJ2-6	TGTGCCAGCAGCACGACGGGGATAGGGTCTGGGGCCAACGTCCTGACTTTC	CASSTTGIGSGANVLTF
-	TRBD1	TRBV2	TRBJ2-3	TGTGCCAGCAGGGGACGGGACAGGCGAGATACGCAGTATTTT	CASRGRDRRDTQYF
-	TRBD2	TRBV7-9	TRBJ2-2	TGTGCCAGCAGCCCACTCCCGACTAGCGGGAGGGCCGGTGGGGAGCTGTTTTTT	CASSPLPTSGRAGGELFF
-	TRBD2	TRBV19	TRBJ2-1	TGTGCCAGTAGTCAACTAGCGGGACCCTACAATGAGCAGTTCTTC	CASSQLAGPYNEQFF
-	-	TRBV19	TRBJ1-2	TGTGCCAGTAGTATCTCTCTTGAGGGCTATGGCTACACCTTC	CASSISLEGYGYTF
-	TRBD1	TRBV29-1	TRBJ1-1	TGCAGCGTGGGGACAGCTCCCACTGAAGCTTTCTTT	CSVGTAPTEAFF
-	-	TRBV6-5	TRBJ1-2	TGTGCCAGCAGTAAGGACAGCCCAAGAGGCTACACCTTC	CASSKDSPRGYTF